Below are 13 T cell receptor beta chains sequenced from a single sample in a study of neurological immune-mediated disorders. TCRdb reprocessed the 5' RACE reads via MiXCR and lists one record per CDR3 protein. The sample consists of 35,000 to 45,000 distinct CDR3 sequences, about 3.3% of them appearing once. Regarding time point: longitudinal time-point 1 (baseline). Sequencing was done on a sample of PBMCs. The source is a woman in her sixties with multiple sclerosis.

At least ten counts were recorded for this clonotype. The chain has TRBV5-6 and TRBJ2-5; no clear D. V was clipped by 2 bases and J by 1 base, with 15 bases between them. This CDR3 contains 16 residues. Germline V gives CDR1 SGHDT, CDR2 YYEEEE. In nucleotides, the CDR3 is TGTGCCAGCAGCTTCCGGGCCAGTGGGCGCCAAGAGACCCAGTACTTC. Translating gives CASSFRASGRQETQYF.

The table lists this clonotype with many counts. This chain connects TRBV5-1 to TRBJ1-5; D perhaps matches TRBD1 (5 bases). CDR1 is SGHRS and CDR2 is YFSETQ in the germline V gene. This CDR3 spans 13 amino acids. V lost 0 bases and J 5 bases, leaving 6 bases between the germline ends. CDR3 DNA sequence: TGCGCCAGCAGCTTGGCGGGGGATCAGCCCCAGCATTTT. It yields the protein CASSLAGDQPQHF.

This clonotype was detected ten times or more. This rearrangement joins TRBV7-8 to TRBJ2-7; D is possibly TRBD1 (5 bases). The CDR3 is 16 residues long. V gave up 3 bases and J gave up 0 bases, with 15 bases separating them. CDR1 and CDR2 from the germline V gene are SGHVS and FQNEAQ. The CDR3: CASSFQAGSSSYEQYF. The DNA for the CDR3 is TGTGCCAGCAGCTTTCAGGCAGGGTCGTCCTCCTACGAGCAGTACTTC.

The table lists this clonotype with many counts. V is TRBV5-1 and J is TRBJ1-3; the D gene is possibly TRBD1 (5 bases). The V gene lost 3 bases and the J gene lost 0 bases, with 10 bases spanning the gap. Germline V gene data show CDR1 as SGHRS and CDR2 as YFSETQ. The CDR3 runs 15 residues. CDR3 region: CASSSGLNSGNTIYF. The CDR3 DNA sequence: TGCGCCAGCAGCTCGGGGCTAAACTCTGGAAACACCATATATTTT.

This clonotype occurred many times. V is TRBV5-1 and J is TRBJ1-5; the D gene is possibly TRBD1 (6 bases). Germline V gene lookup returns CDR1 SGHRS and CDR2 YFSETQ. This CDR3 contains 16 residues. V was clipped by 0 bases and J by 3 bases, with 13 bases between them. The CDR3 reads CASSLGGPLNNQPQHF. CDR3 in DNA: TGCGCCAGCAGCTTGGGGGGGCCCCTAAACAATCAGCCCCAGCATTTT.

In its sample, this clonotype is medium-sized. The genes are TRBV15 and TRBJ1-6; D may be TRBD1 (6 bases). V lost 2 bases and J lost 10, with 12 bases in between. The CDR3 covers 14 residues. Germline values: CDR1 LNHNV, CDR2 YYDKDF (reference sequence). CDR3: CATSRSRTESPLHF. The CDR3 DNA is TGTGCCACCAGCAGATCCCGGACAGAATCACCCCTCCACTTT.

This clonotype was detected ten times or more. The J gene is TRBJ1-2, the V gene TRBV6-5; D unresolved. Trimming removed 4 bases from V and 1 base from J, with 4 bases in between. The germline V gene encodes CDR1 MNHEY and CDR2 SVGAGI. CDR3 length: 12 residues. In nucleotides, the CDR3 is TGTGCCAGCAGTTTGCATAACTATGGCTACACCTTC. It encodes CASSLHNYGYTF.

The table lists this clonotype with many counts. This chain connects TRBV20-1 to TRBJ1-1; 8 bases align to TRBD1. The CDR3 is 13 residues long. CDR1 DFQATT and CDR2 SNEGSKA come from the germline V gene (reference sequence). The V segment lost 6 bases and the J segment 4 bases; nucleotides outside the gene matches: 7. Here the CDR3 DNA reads TGCAGTGCAATGACAGGGGTTGTCACTGAAGCTTTCTTT. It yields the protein CSAMTGVVTEAFF.

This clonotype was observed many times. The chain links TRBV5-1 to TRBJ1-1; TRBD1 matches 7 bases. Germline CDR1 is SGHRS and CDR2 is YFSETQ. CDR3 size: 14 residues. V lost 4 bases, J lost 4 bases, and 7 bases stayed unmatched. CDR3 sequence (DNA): TGCGCCAGCAGCCGGGGGGACAGAGTCACTGAAGCTTTCTTT. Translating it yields CASSRGDRVTEAFF.

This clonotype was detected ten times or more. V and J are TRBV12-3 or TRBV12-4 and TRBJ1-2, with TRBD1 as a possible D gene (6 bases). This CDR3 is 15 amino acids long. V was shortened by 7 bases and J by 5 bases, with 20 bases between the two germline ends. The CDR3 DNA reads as TGTGCCAGCACTTACAGCCTACAGGGATTATATGGCTACACCTTC. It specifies CASTYSLQGLYGYTF.

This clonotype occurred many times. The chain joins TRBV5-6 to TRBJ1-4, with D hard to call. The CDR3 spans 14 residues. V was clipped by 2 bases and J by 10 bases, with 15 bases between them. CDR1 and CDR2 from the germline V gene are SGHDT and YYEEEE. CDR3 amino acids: CASSFLPTPGKLFF. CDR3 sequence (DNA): TGTGCCAGCAGCTTTTTGCCCACCCCTGGAAAACTGTTTTTT.

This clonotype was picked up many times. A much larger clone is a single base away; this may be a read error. As DNA, the CDR3 is TGTGCCACCAGTGATTCGAAAGGAACCACGAACACCGGGGAGCTGTTTTTT. It yields the protein CATSDSKGTTNTGELFF. This chain connects TRBV24-1 to TRBJ2-2; D gene unclear. The CDR3 spans 17 residues. The V and J ends lost 2 bases and 0 bases respectively, with 12 bases between them. Germline V gives CDR1 KGHDR, CDR2 SFDVKD.

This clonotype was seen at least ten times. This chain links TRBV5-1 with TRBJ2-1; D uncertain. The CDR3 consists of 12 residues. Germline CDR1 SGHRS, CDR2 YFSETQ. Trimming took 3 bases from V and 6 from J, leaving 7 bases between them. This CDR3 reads CASSSLVNEQFF. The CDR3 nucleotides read TGCGCCAGCAGCTCCCTGGTCAATGAGCAGTTCTTC. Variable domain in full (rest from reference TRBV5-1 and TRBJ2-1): KAGVTQTPRYLIKTRGQQVTLSCSPISGHRSVSWYQQTPGQGLQFLFEYFSETQRNKGNFPGRFSGRQFSNSRSEMNVSTLELGDSALYLCASSSLVNEQFFGPGTRLTVL.